The source of this T cell receptor (beta chain) is a study of cytomegalovirus exposure and HLA in healthy donors. Donors were nominally healthy when sampled, though unrecorded immune exposures were likely. Vbeta (60) and Jbeta (13) primers were used in the PCR. Assay used: immunoSEQ multiplex PCR; TCRdb lists only in-frame clones, some missing. The sample lists 90,000 or so clones; roughly 67% were seen once. There are 12 residues in the CDR3. CDR1 and CDR2 (germline): SGHTA, FQGNSA. Trimming stripped 5 bases from V and 1 base from J, with 5 bases between. Sequencing was carried out using PBMCs. The receptor comes from a boy aged 5-17 years in good health and CMV-seropositive. The chain is built from TRBV7-2 and TRBJ2-5; D ambiguous. The CDR3 reads CASSQSQETQYF. Here the CDR3 DNA reads TGTGCCAGCAGCCAGTCCCAAGAGACCCAGTACTTC.